This TCR beta chain emerged from a study of post-analysis software for immune sequencing data. Findings of the study overall: In patients, TRBV5-6, TRBV5-1 and TRBV20-1 belonged to five or six TRBV segments found more frequently than in controls. Controls showed significantly higher normalized Chao1 diversity than did multiple sclerosis patients.

V shed 3 bases, J shed 5 bases, and the junction held 14 bases outside the gene matches. There are 18 residues in the CDR3. Incorporated into the TCR beta cDNA libraries were unique molecular identifiers, which served to reduce PCR and sequencing biases. TCRdb analysed the PCR reads with MiXCR anew, one entry per CDR3 protein. The sample contains 450,000 to 650,000 distinct CDR3 sequences, around 40% of which appear only once. As regards this clonotype: No antigen is known for it.

This sequence was found in a girl between 5 and 17 years old with multiple sclerosis. The sample comprised blood. This sequence joins TRBV12-3 or TRBV12-4 and TRBJ1-1; 11 positions agree with TRBD1. This CDR3 reads CASSFSVGTGGFGTEAFF. CDR3 in DNA: TGTGCCAGCAGTTTTAGTGTCGGGACAGGGGGTTTTGGGACTGAAGCTTTCTTT.